This T cell receptor beta chain was sequenced in a study of shared clonotypes between healthy human individuals. With regard to this clone: Its specificity is not known.

Study-wide results and caveats: Few donors limited the genetic and exposure-history diversity represented. The generation probabilities recorded for non-shared clonotypes fell below those of clonotypes shared by all four donors.

Both subsets, CD45RA+ naive and CD45RA-negative memory, were split from the CD4+ cells. V lost 6 bases, J lost 1 base, and 10 bases stayed unmatched. CDR3 length: 17 residues. Germline CDR1 and CDR2: SGHVS and FNYEAQ. Genomic DNA belonging to each subset was distributed in equal measure over several immunoSEQ plates. Sequencing was performed with immunoSEQ multiplex PCR; in TCRdb, only in-frame clones are kept and a portion is missing. The repertoire holds 2,500,000 or so clones, 93% seen once, with more than 0.35% in the top ten. The rearrangement joins TRBV7-6 to TRBJ2-1, with 9 positions matching TRBD2. This TCR was sampled from a young man in good health. Some clones in this sample may be carry-over from other donors' samples. Input material: naive CD4+ T cells from PBMCs. Subset of the sample: CD45RA+ positively selected. The CDR3 bases are TGTGCCAGCAGGTCTGGCCTAGCGGGATGGTCCTACAATGAGCAGTTCTTC. Translating gives CASRSGLAGWSYNEQFF.